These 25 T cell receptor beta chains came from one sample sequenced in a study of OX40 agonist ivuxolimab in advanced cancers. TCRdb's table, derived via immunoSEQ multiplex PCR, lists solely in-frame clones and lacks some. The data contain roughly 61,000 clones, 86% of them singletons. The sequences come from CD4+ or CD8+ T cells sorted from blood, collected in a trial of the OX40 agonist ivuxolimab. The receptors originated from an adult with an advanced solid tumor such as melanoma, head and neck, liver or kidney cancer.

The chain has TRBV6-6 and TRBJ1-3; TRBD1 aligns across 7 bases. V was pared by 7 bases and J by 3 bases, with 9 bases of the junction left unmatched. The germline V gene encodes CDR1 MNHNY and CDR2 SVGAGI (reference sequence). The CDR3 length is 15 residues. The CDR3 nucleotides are TGTGCCAGCAACCCCAGGGGGGGAGTTGGAAACACCATATATTTT. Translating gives CASNPRGGVGNTIYF.

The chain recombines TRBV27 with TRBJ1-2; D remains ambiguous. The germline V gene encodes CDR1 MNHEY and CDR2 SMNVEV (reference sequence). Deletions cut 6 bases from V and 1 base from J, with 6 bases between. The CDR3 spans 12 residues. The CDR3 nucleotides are TGTGCCAGCAGAATCGGTAACTATGGCTACACCTTC. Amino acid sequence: CASRIGNYGYTF.

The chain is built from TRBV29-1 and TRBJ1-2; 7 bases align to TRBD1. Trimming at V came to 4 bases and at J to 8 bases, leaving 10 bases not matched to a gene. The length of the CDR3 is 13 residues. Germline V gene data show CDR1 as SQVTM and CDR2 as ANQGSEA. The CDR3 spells CSVVVEGAGGYTF. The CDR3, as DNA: TGCAGCGTTGTGGTAGAGGGGGCTGGGGGCTACACCTTC.

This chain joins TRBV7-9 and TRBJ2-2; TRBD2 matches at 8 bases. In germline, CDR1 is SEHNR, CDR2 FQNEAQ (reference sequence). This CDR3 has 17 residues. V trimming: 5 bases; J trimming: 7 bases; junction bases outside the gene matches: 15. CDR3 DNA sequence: TGTGCCAGCAGCCCTGGGACTAGAAGAACCCTGATCGGGGAGCTGTTTTTT. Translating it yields CASSPGTRRTLIGELFF.

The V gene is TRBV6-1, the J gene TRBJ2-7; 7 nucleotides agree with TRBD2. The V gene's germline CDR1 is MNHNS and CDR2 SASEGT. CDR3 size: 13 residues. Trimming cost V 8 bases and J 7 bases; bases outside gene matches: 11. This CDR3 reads CASSLNGRAEQYF. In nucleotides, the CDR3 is TGTGCCAGCTCCCTCAATGGGAGGGCGGAGCAGTACTTC.

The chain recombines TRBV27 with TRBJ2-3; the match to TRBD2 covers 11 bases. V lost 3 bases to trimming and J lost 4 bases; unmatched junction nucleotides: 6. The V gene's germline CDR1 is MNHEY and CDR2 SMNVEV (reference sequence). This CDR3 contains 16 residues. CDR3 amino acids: CASSFRVAGGADTQYF. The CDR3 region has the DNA TGTGCCAGCAGTTTCCGGGTAGCGGGAGGGGCAGATACGCAGTATTTT.

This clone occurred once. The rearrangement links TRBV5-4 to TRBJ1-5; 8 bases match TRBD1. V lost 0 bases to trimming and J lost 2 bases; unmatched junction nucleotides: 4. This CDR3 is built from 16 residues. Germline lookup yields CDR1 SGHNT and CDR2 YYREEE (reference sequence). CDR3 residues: CASSLAGTGGNQPQHF. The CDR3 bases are TGTGCCAGCAGCTTGGCCGGGACAGGAGGCAATCAGCCCCAGCATTTT.

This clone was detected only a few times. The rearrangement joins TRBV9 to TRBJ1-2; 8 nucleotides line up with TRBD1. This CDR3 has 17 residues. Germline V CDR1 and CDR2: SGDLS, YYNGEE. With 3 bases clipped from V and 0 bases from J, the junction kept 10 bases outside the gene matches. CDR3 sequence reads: CASSALGTGPTNYGYTF. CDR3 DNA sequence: TGTGCCAGCAGCGCCCTCGGGACAGGACCTACTAACTATGGCTACACCTTC.

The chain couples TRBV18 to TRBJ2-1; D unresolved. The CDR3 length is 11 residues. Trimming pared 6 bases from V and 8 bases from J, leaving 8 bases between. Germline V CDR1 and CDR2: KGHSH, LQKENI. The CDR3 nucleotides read TGTGCCAGCTCCCGTGTGGATGAGCAGTTCTTC. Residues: CASSRVDEQFF. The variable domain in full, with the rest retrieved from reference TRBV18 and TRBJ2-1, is NAGVMQNPRHLVRRRGQEARLRCSPMKGHSHVYWYRQLPEEGLKFMVYLQKENIIDESGMPKERFSAEFPKEGPSILRIQQVVRGDSAAYFCASSRVDEQFFGPGTRLTVL.

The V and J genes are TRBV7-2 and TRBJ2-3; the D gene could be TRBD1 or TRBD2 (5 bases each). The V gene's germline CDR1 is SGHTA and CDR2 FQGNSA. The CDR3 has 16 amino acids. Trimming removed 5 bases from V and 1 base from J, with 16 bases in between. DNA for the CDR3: TGTGCCAGCAGCCCCCCCCGGGGCTCGGGCACAGATACGCAGTATTTT. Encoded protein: CASSPPRGSGTDTQYF.

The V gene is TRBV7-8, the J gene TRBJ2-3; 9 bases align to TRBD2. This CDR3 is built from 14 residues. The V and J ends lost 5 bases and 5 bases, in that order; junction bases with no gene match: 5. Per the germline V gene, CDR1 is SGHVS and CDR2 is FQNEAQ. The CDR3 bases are TGTGCCAGCAGCCAGGGGACTAGCCAAGATACGCAGTATTTT. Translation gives CASSQGTSQDTQYF.

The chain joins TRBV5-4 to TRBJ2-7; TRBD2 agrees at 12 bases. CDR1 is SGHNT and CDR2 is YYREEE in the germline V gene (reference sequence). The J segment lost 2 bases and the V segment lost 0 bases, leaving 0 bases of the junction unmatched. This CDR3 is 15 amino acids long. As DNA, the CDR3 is TGTGCCAGCAGCTTGGGGACTAGCGGGACCTACGAGCAGTACTTC. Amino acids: CASSLGTSGTYEQYF.

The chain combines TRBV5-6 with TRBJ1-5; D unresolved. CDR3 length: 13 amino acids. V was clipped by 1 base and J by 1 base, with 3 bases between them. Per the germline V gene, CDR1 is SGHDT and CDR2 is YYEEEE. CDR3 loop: CASSLRSNQPQHF. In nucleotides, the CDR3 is TGTGCCAGCAGCTTGCGGAGCAATCAGCCCCAGCATTTT.

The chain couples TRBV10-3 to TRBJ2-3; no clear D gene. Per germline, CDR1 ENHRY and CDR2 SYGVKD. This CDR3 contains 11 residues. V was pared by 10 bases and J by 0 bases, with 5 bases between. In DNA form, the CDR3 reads TGTGCCACCAGAAGCACAGATACGCAGTATTTT. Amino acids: CATRSTDTQYF.

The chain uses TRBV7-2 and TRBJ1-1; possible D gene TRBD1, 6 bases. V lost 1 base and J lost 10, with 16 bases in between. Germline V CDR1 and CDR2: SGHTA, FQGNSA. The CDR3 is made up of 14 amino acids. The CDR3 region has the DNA TGTGCCAGCAGCTTAGTGATCAGGGGTGGGGTAGCTTTCTTT. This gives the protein CASSLVIRGGVAFF.

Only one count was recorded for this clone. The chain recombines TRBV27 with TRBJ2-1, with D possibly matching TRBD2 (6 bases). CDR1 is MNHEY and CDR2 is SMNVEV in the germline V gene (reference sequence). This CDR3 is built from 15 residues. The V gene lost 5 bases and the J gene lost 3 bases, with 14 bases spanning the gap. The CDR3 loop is CASSPGHGGYNEQFF. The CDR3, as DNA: TGTGCCAGCAGTCCCGGGCACGGGGGCTACAATGAGCAGTTCTTC.

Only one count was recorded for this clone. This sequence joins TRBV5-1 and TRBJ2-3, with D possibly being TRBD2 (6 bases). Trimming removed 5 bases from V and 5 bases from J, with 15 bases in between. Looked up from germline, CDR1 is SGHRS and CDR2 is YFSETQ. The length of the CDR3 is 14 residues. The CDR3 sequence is CASSGGTTLDTQYF. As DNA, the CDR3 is TGCGCCAGCAGTGGAGGGACCACCCTAGATACGCAGTATTTT.

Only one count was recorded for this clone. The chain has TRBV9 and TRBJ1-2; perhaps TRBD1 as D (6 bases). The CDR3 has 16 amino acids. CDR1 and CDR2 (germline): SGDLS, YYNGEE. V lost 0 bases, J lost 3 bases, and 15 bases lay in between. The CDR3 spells CASSVEVGRGYYGYTF. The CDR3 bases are TGTGCCAGCAGCGTAGAGGTTGGCAGGGGATACTATGGCTACACCTTC.

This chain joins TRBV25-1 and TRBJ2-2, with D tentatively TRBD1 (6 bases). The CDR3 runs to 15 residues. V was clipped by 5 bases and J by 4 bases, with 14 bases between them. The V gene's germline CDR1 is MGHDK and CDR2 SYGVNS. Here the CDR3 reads CASSQSQGGTGELFF. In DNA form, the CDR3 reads TGTGCCAGCAGTCAGTCCCAAGGGGGCACCGGGGAGCTGTTTTTT.

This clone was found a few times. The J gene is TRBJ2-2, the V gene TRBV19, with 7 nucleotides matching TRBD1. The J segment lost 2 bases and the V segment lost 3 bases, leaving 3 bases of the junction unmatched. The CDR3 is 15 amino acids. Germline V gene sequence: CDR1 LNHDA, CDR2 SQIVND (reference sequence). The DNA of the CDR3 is TGTGCCAGTAGTATTACAGGGGCAAACACCGGGGAGCTGTTTTTT. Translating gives CASSITGANTGELFF.

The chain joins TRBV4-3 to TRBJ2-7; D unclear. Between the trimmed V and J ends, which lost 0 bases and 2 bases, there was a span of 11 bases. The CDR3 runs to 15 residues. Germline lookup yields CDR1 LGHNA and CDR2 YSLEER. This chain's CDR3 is CASSQDNSFPYEQYF. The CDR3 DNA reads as TGCGCCAGCAGCCAAGATAACAGTTTTCCCTACGAGCAGTACTTC.

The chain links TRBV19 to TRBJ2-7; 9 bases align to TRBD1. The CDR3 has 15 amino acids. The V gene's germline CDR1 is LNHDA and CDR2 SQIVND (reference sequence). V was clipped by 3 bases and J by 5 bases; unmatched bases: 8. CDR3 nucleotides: TGTGCCAGTAGTATCCTAGGACAGGGGTCCCACGAGCAGTACTTC. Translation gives CASSILGQGSHEQYF.

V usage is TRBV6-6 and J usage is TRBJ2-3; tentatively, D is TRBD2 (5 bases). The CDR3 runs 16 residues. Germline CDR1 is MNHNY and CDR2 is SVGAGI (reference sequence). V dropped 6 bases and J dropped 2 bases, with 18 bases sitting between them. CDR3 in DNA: TGTGCCAGCAGAGTACACCGAGGACTGGTCACAGATACGCAGTATTTT. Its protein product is CASRVHRGLVTDTQYF.

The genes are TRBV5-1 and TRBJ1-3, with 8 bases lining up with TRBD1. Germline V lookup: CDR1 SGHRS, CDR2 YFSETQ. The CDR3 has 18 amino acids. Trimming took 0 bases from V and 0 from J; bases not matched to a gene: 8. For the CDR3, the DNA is TGCGCCAGCAGCTTGGCTTTCAGGACAGGGAGCTCTGGAAACACCATATATTTT. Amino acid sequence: CASSLAFRTGSSGNTIYF. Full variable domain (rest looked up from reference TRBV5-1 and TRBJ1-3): KAGVTQTPRYLIKTRGQQVTLSCSPISGHRSVSWYQQTPGQGLQFLFEYFSETQRNKGNFPGRFSGRQFSNSRSEMNVSTLELGDSALYLCASSLAFRTGSSGNTIYFGEGSWLTVV.

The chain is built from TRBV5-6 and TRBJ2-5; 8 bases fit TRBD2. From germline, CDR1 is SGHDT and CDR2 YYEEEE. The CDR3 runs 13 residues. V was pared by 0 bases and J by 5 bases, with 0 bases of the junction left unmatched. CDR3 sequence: CASSLASGETQYF. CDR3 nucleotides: TGTGCCAGCAGCTTGGCTAGCGGGGAGACCCAGTACTTC.